The rows below give T cell receptor beta chains drawn from one sample of a study of blood T cell repertoires in COVID-19. Data came from immunoSEQ multiplex PCR; TCRdb stores just in-frame clones and leaves some out. Found here are about 250,000 clones, 85% of them singletons; the top ten hold approximately 9.6%. Specimen: PBMCs or T cells enriched from blood (not recorded which). The receptor source for this set is a woman aged 45 to 65 with acute COVID-19. CDR3s leave out the opening cysteine and the closing phenylalanine or tryptophan. Fields, in order: J gene, V gene, CDR3 protein.

>TRBJ2-2|TRBV3-1/TRBV3-2
ASSQASGTGELF
>TRBJ1-2|TRBV5-1
ASSLGQANYGYT
>TRBJ2-7|TRBV12-5
ASGSSGTGVYEQY
>TRBJ1-6|TRBV19
ASTSTNSPLH
>TRBJ1-4|TRBV19
ASSNRQGAENEKLF
>TRBJ1-2|TRBV7-8
ASSRDKGIGYT
>TRBJ1-2|TRBV19
ASTLGSTGYT
>TRBJ2-5|TRBV18
ASSQLPMETQY
>TRBJ2-1|TRBV7-2
ASSIYDSSYNEQF
>TRBJ1-5|TRBV2
ASSDQGSQPQH
>TRBJ2-2|TRBV19
ASSIGGFNGELF
>TRBJ1-2|TRBV30
AWVGQGYGYT
>TRBJ1-4|TRBV2
ASKWEEKLF
>TRBJ1-2|TRBV7-9
ASSFSVDGYT
>TRBJ1-1|TRBV7-2
ASSSQGASTEAF
>TRBJ2-7|TRBV6-5
ASSPPDREVYEQY
>TRBJ1-2|TRBV6-5
ASTTGDGYT
>TRBJ1-2|TRBV10-3
AISEQNNYGYT
>TRBJ1-5|TRBV5-4
ASSLRGANQPQH
>TRBJ2-5|TRBV11-2
ASSPPSGQETQY
>TRBJ2-1|TRBV5-1
ASSLDSGAASWFGSYNEQF
>TRBJ1-1|TRBV14
ASSQGDWTDEAF
>TRBJ1-5|TRBV6-2/TRBV6-3
ASSSRENQPQH
>TRBJ1-5|TRBV30
AWSSRGSQPQH
>TRBJ1-4|TRBV4-1
ASSQDRGSNEKLF
>TRBJ1-1|TRBV6-5
ASRTDGYTEAF
>TRBJ1-1|TRBV18
ASSEDRGRGEAF